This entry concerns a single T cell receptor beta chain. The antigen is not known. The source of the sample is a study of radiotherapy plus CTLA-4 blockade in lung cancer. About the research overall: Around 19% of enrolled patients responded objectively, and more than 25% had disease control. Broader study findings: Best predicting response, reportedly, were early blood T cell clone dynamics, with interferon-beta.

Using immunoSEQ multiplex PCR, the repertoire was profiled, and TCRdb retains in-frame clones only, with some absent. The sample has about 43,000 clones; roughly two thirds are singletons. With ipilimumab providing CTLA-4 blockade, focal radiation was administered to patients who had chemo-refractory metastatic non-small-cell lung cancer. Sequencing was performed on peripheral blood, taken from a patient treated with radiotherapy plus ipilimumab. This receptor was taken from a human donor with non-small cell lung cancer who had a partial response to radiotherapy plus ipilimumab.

CDR3 protein: CASSQGGWNEQYF. The CDR3 coding sequence is TGTGCCAGCAGCCAGGGTGGCTGGAACGAGCAGTACTTC. The rearrangement links TRBV6-1 to TRBJ2-5, with D possibly TRBD1 on 5 matching bases. The J call is doubtful: the DNA matches TRBJ2-7 better. Looked up from germline, CDR1 is MNHNS and CDR2 is SASEGT. The length of the CDR3 is 13 residues.